This record covers a single T cell receptor (beta chain). Its target antigen remains unknown. Base qualities are missing; no much larger clone stands one base away. The CDR3 runs 15 residues from the cysteine to the phenylalanine. Only CDR3 DNA is held: 45 bases, read in frame from base 1. Based on the germline V gene, the CDR1 and CDR2 sequences are SGHRS and YFSETQ. V and J lose 8 bases and 1 base, and a span of 19 bases separates them. TCRbeta CDR3 regions were amplified from genomic DNA using the immunoSEQ Assay, a bias-controlled multiplex PCR. Regarding the original processing steps: Within the assay, amplification of reference gene primers was used to estimate how many nucleated cells each sample contained. Sequence reads were collapsed and filtered to measure the absolute abundance of every unique TCRbeta CDR3 rearrangement. For each sample, productive Simpson clonality was calculated by taking the square root of Simpson's diversity index across productive rearrangements. TCRdb retrieved this table from immuneACCESS and kept in-frame rearrangements only. Not all clones are present; in checked studies, unresolved V genes account for under half, and no reason is known for the remainder. That table gives V, J and clone size, and the DNA gave D and trimming. The sample table lists around 250,000 clones, approximately 82% of them with a count of one. Roughly 8.8% of the sample is in the top ten clones.

The data are from a study of blood T cell repertoires in COVID-19 (dated by TCRdb to the early 2020s). Study-wide context: Samples covering the acute and convalescent phases of COVID-19 were provided by collaborators in the United States, Italy and Spain. The repertoires were released in a freely available public database meant as a resource for research on the immune response to SARS-CoV-2. The samples were drawn from two sources: the first 160 participants of the ongoing ImmuneRACE study, and 1,000 to 1,500 subjects contributed by 6 global collaborators. Where HLA class I and class II types were available, the types were taken from metadata supplied by the sample provider, not from assay-based typing. The material from the prospective study consisted of cDNA or gDNA derived from T cells, B-cell-depleted T cells, or PBMCs. Nearly every sample came with metadata listing a de-identified subject ID, COVID-19 status, age in years and sex. Subjects who had been exposed to COVID-19, were actively infected with it, or had recovered from it provided the deeply sampled blood TCRbeta repertoires that made up the dataset. Overall study results and their limits: Clinical and demographic metadata were provided uncurated, with the amount varying by source and participant.

The collaborating institutions used their own protocols to collect whole blood in K2EDTA tubes. Collaborator samples were shipped for TCRbeta analysis as frozen whole blood, isolated PBMCs, or DNA extracted from either sample type. This receptor was identified in a man aged 40-55 years with active or convalescent COVID-19. The sequencing input was peripheral blood. The rearrangement joined TRBV5-1 to TRBJ2-7; TRBD2 is perhaps the D gene, given 6 matching bases. DNA sequence: TGCGCCAGTCGAGTAACGCGGGAACGGTCCTACGAGCAGTACTTC. The translation is CASRVTRERSYEQYF. Reference TRBV5-1 and TRBJ2-7 proteins supply the regions before and after the CDR3; the full variable domain is: KAGVTQTPRYLIKTRGQQVTLSCSPISGHRSVSWYQQTPGQGLQFLFEYFSETQRNKGNFPGRFSGRQFSNSRSEMNVSTLELGDSALYLCASRVTRERSYEQYFGPGTRLTVT.